These 32 T cell receptor beta chains share one sample of origin, sequenced in a study of spatial heterogeneity in lung cancer. The study, taken as a whole, reports: How many expanded intratumoral alpha and beta TCRs were present tracked the tumor mutation count, which was a count of nonsynonymous mutations.

The sample's time point: sample taken at primary tumor resection. Their antigens are not known. TCRdb reprocessed the 5' RACE reads with MiXCR, giving one entry per CDR3 protein. The profile shows roughly 18,000 distinct CDR3 sequences, roughly a tenth of them singletons. Material: lung tumor tissue, obtained at surgery. The receptors come from a female donor with early-stage non-small cell lung cancer.

With respect to this clonotype: This beta chain turned up in a library designed for alpha chains; as an off-target read, its abundance says little. This chain joins TRBV5-1 and TRBJ2-5; D call uncertain. CDR1 is SGHRS, CDR2 YFSETQ, per germline. There are 13 residues in the CDR3. The V and J ends lost 0 bases and 5 bases respectively, with 8 bases between them. CDR3 sequence: CASSLGEIETQYF. CDR3 DNA: TGCGCCAGCAGCTTGGGGGAAATTGAGACCCAGTACTTC.

This clonotype has only a few counts. Because this beta chain is a stray read in a library intended to capture alpha chains, its abundance should not be given much weight. The chain couples TRBV5-4 to TRBJ2-1, with 14 bases lining up with TRBD2. J gave up 4 bases and V 3 bases, and 3 bases lay outside the gene matches. Germline loops: CDR1 SGHNT, CDR2 YYREEE (reference sequence). CDR3 length equals 16 residues. The chain's CDR3 is CASSSGLAGGYNEQFF. CDR3 coding DNA: TGTGCCAGCAGCTCCGGACTAGCGGGGGGTTACAATGAGCAGTTCTTC.

This clonotype was found many times. This beta chain represents an off-target read in a library built for alpha chains; its size is of limited meaning. The V call is TRBV29-1, the J call TRBJ2-3; D call uncertain. Trimming shortened V by 8 bases and J by 4 bases, and 7 bases separated the two germline ends. The CDR3 length is 10 residues. The germline gives CDR1 SQVTM, CDR2 ANQGSEA. The CDR3 nucleotides read TGCAGCTCGGGCGCAGATACGCAGTATTTT. The encoded protein is CSSGADTQYF.

For this clonotype: This beta chain lies outside the target of a library built for alpha chains; its clone size means little. The gene calls are TRBV6-1 and TRBJ1-3; D is uncertain. The V gene lost 3 bases and the J gene lost 4 bases, with 4 bases spanning the gap. This CDR3 is 12 amino acids long. Per germline, CDR1 MNHNS and CDR2 SASEGT. The CDR3 DNA reads TGTGCCAGCAGTGAGATCGGAAACACCATATATTTT. Translation gives CASSEIGNTIYF.

Concerning this clonotype: In a library made to pick up alpha chains, this beta chain is a stray read with a size that means little. V and J are TRBV7-2 and TRBJ2-1; 12 bases match TRBD2. J lost 7 bases, V lost 5 bases, and 6 bases had no gene match. Germline CDR1 and CDR2: SGHTA and FQGNSA. This CDR3 is 15 amino acids long. CDR3: CASSTLAGGNNEQFF. The DNA for the CDR3 is TGTGCCAGCAGCACCCTAGCGGGGGGGAATAATGAGCAGTTCTTC.

This clonotype has a handful of counts. This beta chain is an unintended read in a library built for alpha chains; its size means little. In DNA, the CDR3 is TGTGCCAGCAGCGACGATGGCTACACCTTC. It translates to CASSDDGYTF. The chain uses TRBV28 and TRBJ1-2; unclear D gene. The CDR3 sequence is 10 residues long. Germline CDR1 is MDHEN and CDR2 is SYDVKM. The germline V and J ends were trimmed by 6 bases and 6 bases, with 5 bases remaining between them.

This clonotype was recorded many times. This beta chain was picked up by a library intended for alpha chains and is off target, so its count carries little meaning. The rearrangement links TRBV3-1 to TRBJ2-7, with D possibly matching TRBD1 (5 bases). The CDR3 extends over 13 amino acids. V was cut by 4 bases and J by 4 bases, with 11 bases left in between. The germline CDR1 and CDR2 sequences are LGHDT and YNNKEL (reference sequence). This chain's CDR3 is CASSPRTPYEQYF. CDR3 nucleotide sequence: TGTGCCAGCAGCCCGAGGACACCATACGAGCAGTACTTC.

This clonotype was seen many times. This beta chain came through as a stray read in a library set up for alpha chains, and its size says little. This CDR3 is CASSLATDTQYF. The CDR3, as DNA: TGTGCCAGCAGCTTAGCGACAGATACGCAGTATTTT. The rearrangement joins TRBV7-9 to TRBJ2-3; no definite D call. The V end was cut by 0 bases, the J end by 3 bases, with 1 base between. CDR3 length equals 12 residues. Germline assignment: CDR1 SEHNR and CDR2 FQNEAQ (reference sequence). The full variable domain, completed using reference TRBV7-9 and TRBJ2-3, is DTGVSQNPRHKITKRGQNVTFRCDPISEHNRLYWYRQTLGQGPEFLTYFQNEAQLEKSRLLSDRFSAERPKGSFSTLEIQRTEQGDSAMYLCASSLATDTQYFGPGTRLTVL.

Comment on this clonotype: The library was designed around alpha chains, so this beta chain is a stray read whose abundance carries little weight. The rearrangement links TRBV5-1 to TRBJ2-5; TRBD1 matches at 10 bases. The trim removed 2 bases at V and 3 bases at J, leaving 10 bases unmatched. Germline CDR1 reads SGHRS; CDR2 reads YFSETQ. CDR3 length: 17 residues. The CDR3 here is CASSFILRTGGEETQYF. The CDR3 bases are TGCGCCAGCAGCTTCATTCTACGGACAGGGGGAGAAGAGACCCAGTACTTC.

This clonotype was picked up many times. This beta chain was picked up by a library intended for alpha chains and is off target, so its count carries little meaning. V and J are TRBV20-1 and TRBJ2-7; possible D gene TRBD2, 5 bases. CDR1 and CDR2 (germline): DFQATT, SNEGSKA (reference sequence). V was shortened by 6 bases and J by 5 bases, with 17 bases between the two germline ends. The CDR3 is 13 amino acids. In DNA form, the CDR3 reads TGCAGTGCCCCCCGTCGGGGTGGCGACGAGCAGTACTTC. Its protein product is CSAPRRGGDEQYF.

This clonotype was seen many times. For a library built for alpha chains, this beta chain is a stray read; little rests on its size. The chain couples TRBV20-1 to TRBJ2-1, with 9 positions matching TRBD2. CDR3 size: 15 residues. V was clipped by 3 bases and J by 6 bases; unmatched bases: 9. The germline CDR1 and CDR2 sequences are DFQATT and SNEGSKA (reference sequence). The CDR3 sequence is CSASRAGGPLNEQFF. The CDR3 nucleotides are TGCAGTGCTAGCAGGGCGGGGGGGCCCCTCAATGAGCAGTTCTTC.

This clonotype was detected a few times. This beta chain turned up in a library designed for alpha chains; as an off-target read, its abundance says little. The chain carries TRBV7-7 and TRBJ2-3; unclear D gene. CDR3 length: 14 amino acids. Trimming pared 2 bases from V and 2 bases from J, leaving 8 bases between. CDR1 and CDR2 (germline): SSHAT, FNYEAQ (reference sequence). The CDR3 here is CASSLNSYTDTQYF. In nucleotides, the CDR3 is TGTGCCAGCAGCTTAAACAGCTACACAGATACGCAGTATTTT.

This clonotype was observed a handful of times. This beta chain lies outside the target of a library built for alpha chains; its clone size means little. The chain has TRBV7-2 and TRBJ2-5; D is ambiguous. Germline CDR1 is SGHTA and CDR2 is FQGNSA. The V and J ends lost 5 bases and 9 bases respectively, with 13 bases between them. The CDR3 totals 12 residues. The CDR3 coding sequence is TGTGCCAGCAGCAATCAGGCGGCGGCCCAGTACTTC. Its protein product is CASSNQAAAQYF.

This clonotype was observed a few times. The size of this beta chain means little, since it is a stray read in a library made for alpha chains. This sequence joins TRBV6-1 and TRBJ2-4; 8 positions match TRBD1. With V trimmed by 6 bases and J by 9 bases, 13 bases remained unmatched. Germline-derived CDR1 and CDR2 are MNHNS and SASEGT. The CDR3 loop spans 15 amino acids. DNA for the CDR3: TGTGCCAGCAGGGTTCCAGGGGGCGTTCTCCCCATTCAGTACTTC. Translated: CASRVPGGVLPIQYF.

In regard to this clonotype: This beta chain turned up in a library designed for alpha chains; as an off-target read, its abundance says little. The CDR3 DNA reads as TGCAGTGCTAGAGGGACCTACGAGCAGTACTTC. Its protein is CSARGTYEQYF. The rearrangement uses TRBV20-1 and TRBJ2-7, with D uncertain. V lost 1 base and J 2 bases, leaving 3 bases between the germline ends. Germline CDR1 DFQATT, CDR2 SNEGSKA (reference sequence). This CDR3 is built from 11 residues.

By share of the sample, this clonotype is medium-sized. This beta chain lies outside the target of a library built for alpha chains; its clone size means little. The rearrangement joins TRBV2 to TRBJ1-2, with 10 bases that match TRBD1. Unmatched junction bases numbered 9, after V lost 3 bases and J lost 5 bases. Germline CDR1 and CDR2: SNHLY and FYNNEI. The CDR3 has 16 amino acids. The CDR3 here is CASSEETGGILYGYTF. The CDR3 DNA sequence: TGTGCCAGCAGTGAGGAGACAGGGGGCATCTTATATGGCTACACCTTC.

To note about this clonotype: This beta chain lies outside the target of a library built for alpha chains; its clone size means little. J is TRBJ1-1 and V is TRBV7-2; D not certain. V was pared by 6 bases and J by 6 bases, with 17 bases between. The CDR3 loop spans 14 amino acids. Germline V lookup: CDR1 SGHTA, CDR2 FQGNSA. The CDR3 protein is CASSLRSGQAEAFF. CDR3 nucleotides: TGTGCCAGCAGTCTAAGGTCCGGCCAGGCTGAAGCTTTCTTT.

On this clonotype: This beta chain slipped into a library made for alpha chains as a stray read, so its size is not meaningful. The J gene is TRBJ2-7, the V gene TRBV20-1, with D uncertain. Trimming pared 0 bases from V and 1 base from J, leaving 4 bases between. Per the germline V gene, CDR1 is DFQATT and CDR2 is SNEGSKA (reference sequence). The CDR3 consists of 12 residues. The CDR3 here is CSAREGSYEQYF. The CDR3 DNA is TGCAGTGCTAGAGAAGGTTCCTACGAGCAGTACTTC.

About this clonotype itself: This beta chain is off target for a library built for alpha chains, so its abundance means little. The rearrangement links TRBV5-1 to TRBJ1-4; 7 bases match TRBD1. Trimming at V came to 0 bases and at J to 8 bases, leaving 7 bases not matched to a gene. The CDR3 consists of 15 residues. Germline-derived CDR1 and CDR2 are SGHRS and YFSETQ. In DNA form, the CDR3 reads TGCGCCAGCAGCTTGGAAGACAGGGCAACGGAAAAACTGTTTTTT. Translated, it gives CASSLEDRATEKLFF.

This clonotype came up many times. The size of this beta chain means little, since it is a stray read in a library made for alpha chains. This chain joins TRBV20-1 and TRBJ1-2, with a possible D match to TRBD1 (5 bases). This CDR3 region has 14 residues. V lost 3 bases and J 6 bases, leaving 17 bases between the germline ends. CDR1 DFQATT and CDR2 SNEGSKA come from the germline V gene (reference sequence). The CDR3 DNA follows: TGCAGTGCTAGCCCCGGGGCAATGAATAATGGCTACACCTTC. This encodes CSASPGAMNNGYTF.

Concerning this clonotype: Within a library made for alpha chains, this beta chain is off target, and its count is uninformative. This rearrangement joins TRBV11-3 to TRBJ1-1; 7 bases line up with TRBD1. This CDR3 spans 14 amino acids. Germline V gene sequence: CDR1 SGHNT, CDR2 YENEEA. Losses at the gene ends were 5 bases for V and 5 bases for J; bases not matched to a gene: 8. The CDR3 nucleotides read TGTGCCAGCAGCCCCCCCGGACAGGAAACTGAAGCTTTCTTT. This translates into CASSPPGQETEAFF.

This clonotype appeared many times. Within a library made for alpha chains, this beta chain is off target, and its count is uninformative. V gene TRBV10-1 combines with J gene TRBJ2-7, with D unclear. Deletions cut 4 bases from V and 6 bases from J, with 13 bases between. Germline CDR1 is WNHNN and CDR2 is SYGVQD (reference sequence). There are 13 residues in the CDR3. The CDR3 is CASSAVGNGEQYF. CDR3 DNA sequence: TGCGCCAGCAGTGCAGTCGGAAATGGCGAGCAGTACTTC.

Details on this clonotype: The conserved final phenylalanine or tryptophan is absent from the CDR3, which likely points to a read error. This beta chain is a stray read from a library made for alpha chains; its abundance is not meaningful. The chain carries TRBV6-4 and TRBJ1-2, with D uncertain. Germline V lookup: CDR1 MRHNA, CDR2 SNTAGT. Trimming removed 4 bases at V and 2 bases at J, with 8 bases between. This CDR3 is built from 13 residues. The CDR3 here is CASSAGNNYGYTS. CDR3 DNA sequence: TGTGCCAGCAGTGCGGGGAACAACTATGGCTACACCTCC.

This clonotype was seen many times. This beta chain is off target for a library built for alpha chains, so its abundance means little. This chain links TRBV7-2 with TRBJ2-5; tentatively, D is TRBD1 (5 bases). The CDR3 is 16 residues long. CDR1 is SGHTA, CDR2 FQGNSA, per germline. The ends were cut back, 2 bases at V and 1 base at J, with 14 bases in the middle. The CDR3 sequence is CASSLSPSQGQETQYF. The DNA of the CDR3 is TGTGCCAGCAGCTTATCACCGAGCCAGGGCCAAGAGACCCAGTACTTC.

The table lists this clonotype with many counts. Since it is a stray read in a library aimed at alpha chains, this beta chain has a size that is not meaningful. The V call is TRBV7-9, the J call TRBJ2-1, with D maybe TRBD2 (5 bases). This CDR3 contains 14 residues. The germline V and J ends were trimmed by 1 base and 8 bases, with 12 bases remaining between them. CDR1 and CDR2 from the germline V gene are SEHNR and FQNEAQ (reference sequence). CDR3 sequence reads: CASSLVSSGDEQFF. The CDR3 DNA follows: TGTGCCAGCAGCTTAGTATCAAGCGGTGATGAGCAGTTCTTC.

There are a few counts of this clonotype. Since it is a stray read in a library aimed at alpha chains, this beta chain has a size that is not meaningful. The chain is built from TRBV9 and TRBJ2-5, with 10 bases identical to TRBD2. From germline, CDR1 is SGDLS and CDR2 YYNGEE. This CDR3 comprises 18 residues. The V gene end was trimmed by 3 bases and the J gene end by 1 base; junction bases not matched to a gene: 12. CDR3 bases: TGTGCCAGCAGCGACTCACCCAGTAGCGGGGGGTTCCAAGAGACCCAGTACTTC. Translated, it gives CASSDSPSSGGFQETQYF. Variable domain in full (rest from reference TRBV9 and TRBJ2-5): DSGVTQTPKHLITATGQRVTLRCSPRSGDLSVYWYQQSLDQGLQFLIQYYNGEERAKGNILERFSAQQFPDLHSELNLSSLELGDSALYFCASSDSPSSGGFQETQYFGPGTRLLVL.

This clonotype was detected many times. The library was designed around alpha chains, so this beta chain is a stray read whose abundance carries little weight. V is TRBV3-1 and J is TRBJ1-4; possible D gene TRBD1, 5 bases. Trimming removed 4 bases at V and 5 bases at J, with 20 bases between. The germline gives CDR1 LGHDT, CDR2 YNNKEL (reference sequence). The CDR3 totals 17 residues. The CDR3 DNA reads TGTGCCAGCAGCCGAGGGGTGAACAGGAAGGGAAATGAAAAACTGTTTTTT. This translates into CASSRGVNRKGNEKLFF.

This clonotype was counted at least ten times. The library was designed around alpha chains, so this beta chain is a stray read whose abundance carries little weight. J is TRBJ2-4 and V is TRBV9, with 10 bases fitting TRBD2. The CDR3 runs to 14 residues. With 3 bases clipped from V and 7 bases from J, the junction kept 4 bases outside the gene matches. Per the germline V gene, CDR1 is SGDLS and CDR2 is YYNGEE. CDR3 residues: CASSEGLATNIQYF. The CDR3 nucleotides read TGTGCCAGCAGCGAGGGACTAGCGACCAACATTCAGTACTTC.

This clonotype was found many times. This beta chain came through as a stray read in a library set up for alpha chains, and its size says little. The chain recombines TRBV28 with TRBJ2-4, with D possibly being TRBD2 (6 bases). The V end lost 5 bases, the J end lost 0 bases, and 14 bases lay between the germline ends. Germline CDR1 is MDHEN and CDR2 is SYDVKM. CDR3 size: 16 residues. For the CDR3, the DNA is TGTGCCAGCAGTCCCTACCGGGACTTAGCCAAAAACATTCAGTACTTC. Protein product: CASSPYRDLAKNIQYF.

This clonotype was seen repeatedly, ten times or more. The size of this beta chain means little, since it is a stray read in a library made for alpha chains. The rearrangement joins TRBV29-1 to TRBJ1-2, with D hard to call. The V end was cut by 3 bases, the J end by 8 bases, with 13 bases between. The germline gives CDR1 SQVTM, CDR2 ANQGSEA. This CDR3 region has 12 residues. CDR3 sequence reads: CSVETGIGGYTF. The CDR3 nucleotides read TGCAGCGTTGAGACGGGAATCGGGGGCTACACCTTC.

This clonotype was detected many times. The library was prepared for alpha chains; this beta chain is a stray read, so its frequency means little. This chain uses TRBV18 with TRBJ2-1, with TRBD2 as a possible D gene (6 bases). Germline V gene sequence: CDR1 KGHSH, CDR2 LQKENI. The CDR3 has 14 amino acids. The V and J ends lost 3 bases and 10 bases respectively, with 16 bases between them. In DNA, the CDR3 is TGTGCCAGCTCACCGGCACGGGCCGGGGGAGAGCAGTTCTTC. It specifies CASSPARAGGEQFF.

This clonotype was observed a handful of times. This beta chain is a stray read from a library made for alpha chains; its abundance is not meaningful. The rearrangement links TRBV12-3 or TRBV12-4 to TRBJ2-7; the match to TRBD1 covers 7 bases. The V segment lost 7 bases and the J segment 2 bases; nucleotides outside the gene matches: 5. The CDR3 length is 13 residues. The CDR3 here is CASTQGDAYEQYF. As DNA, the CDR3 is TGTGCCAGCACGCAGGGGGACGCCTACGAGCAGTACTTC.